The clone carrying this TCR beta chain was seen many times. Its antigen is still unknown. Amplification yielded TCR beta CDR3 regions, with RNA transcripts as the source. During a first-round RT-PCR of the TCR CDR3, the HTBI primer set was used. TCRdb re-called the multiplex PCR reads with MiXCR, one entry per CDR3 protein. The sample holds around 690,000 distinct CDR3 sequences, around 16% seen once. This record comes from a study of T cells in Graves' hyperthyroidism and ophthalmopathy. Deletions cut 0 bases from V and 0 bases from J, with 16 bases between. Germline V gives CDR1 SNHLY, CDR2 FYNNEI. The CDR3 totals 18 residues. Overall study findings and caveats: Blood samples included most of the expanded thyroid clonotypes exceeding 0.001.

Absence of ophthalmopathy progression within 18 months defined stable Graves' hyperthyroidism. Among the patients, aged 18 to 65, hyperthyroidism was newly diagnosed and had lasted under 2 months. Orbital computed tomography and thyroid ultrasound, together with serum TRAb and thyroxine and clinical symptoms, were used for diagnoses. The source material was blood. This chain joins TRBV2 and TRBJ2-3; no clear D. This clonotype was sampled from a man aged 45-65 years with Graves' hyperthyroidism. In DNA form, the CDR3 reads TGTGCCAGCAGTGAAGCGCTTCGCTATTCCGATAGCACAGATACGCAGTATTTT. As protein: CASSEALRYSDSTDTQYF.